This T cell receptor (beta chain) is drawn from a study of T cells after yellow fever vaccination. 5'RACE template switching produced TCR cDNA carrying a universal primer site and UMIs. From the 5' RACE reads, TCRdb called clonotypes with MiXCR, one entry per CDR3 protein. In the table there are a few hundred thousand distinct CDR3 sequences, approximately 3% of which are singletons. The CDR3 has 15 residues. Trimming removed 6 bases from V and 3 bases from J, with 18 bases in between. Germline values: CDR1 SGHRS, CDR2 YFSETQ. This clonotype was recorded at least ten times. Its antigen is undetermined. Study findings and constraints: Only a small proportion of the clonotypes turned up in both the CD4 and the CD8 compartments, likely arising from convergent recombination.

This chain joins TRBV5-1 and TRBJ1-2; no clear D. The sample was CD4+ T cells sorted from PBMCs, taken 10 days after the yellow fever booster vaccination. The sequence was obtained from a man younger than 35 who received the YFV17D yellow fever vaccine. The CDR3 reads CASKPAAGKHYGYTF. DNA of the CDR3: TGCGCCAGCAAACCCGCAGCGGGCAAGCACTATGGCTACACCTTC.